The 9 T cell receptor beta chains given below trace back to one sample, sequenced in a study of PD-L1 blockade in urothelial cancer. Libraries were prepared by immunoSEQ multiplex PCR; TCRdb keeps only in-frame clonotypes and omits some of them. The profile shows about 32,000 clones, around 80% of them singletons. The sequences come from PBMCs, collected around atezolizumab (anti-PD-L1) treatment. The receptors derive from a man in his 60s with urothelial cancer.

The sample holds one count of this clone. The V and J genes are TRBV7-9 and TRBJ1-1; 10 bases agree with TRBD1. The CDR3 runs 15 residues. Germline CDR1 and CDR2: SEHNR and FQNEAQ (reference sequence). Losses at the gene ends were 5 bases for V and 5 bases for J; bases not matched to a gene: 8. Here the CDR3 DNA reads TGTGCCAGCAGCCGGGACAGGGGCGGGCGTACTGAAGCTTTCTTT. This gives the protein CASSRDRGGRTEAFF.

The V gene is TRBV7-2, the J gene TRBJ1-1; 7 bases line up with TRBD1. Germline lookup yields CDR1 SGHTA and CDR2 FQGNSA. V was clipped by 1 base and J by 1 base; unmatched bases: 0. The CDR3 length is 14 residues. CDR3 in DNA: TGTGCCAGCAGCTTAGGACAGGGGAACACTGAAGCTTTCTTT. Encoded protein: CASSLGQGNTEAFF. The full variable domain, its missing parts supplied by reference TRBV7-2 and TRBJ1-1, is GAGVSQSPSNKVTEKGKDVELRCDPISGHTALYWYRQSLGQGLEFLIYFQGNSAPDKSGLPSDRFSAERTGGSVSTLTIQRTQQEDSAVYLCASSLGQGNTEAFFGQGTRLTVV.

The chain employs TRBV5-4 and TRBJ1-1; no clear D. The V gene lost 3 bases and the J gene lost 6 bases, with 12 bases spanning the gap. The CDR3 length is 13 residues. Germline CDR1 reads SGHNT; CDR2 reads YYREEE (reference sequence). CDR3: CASSSQRGAEAFF. The CDR3 DNA reads as TGTGCCAGCAGCTCCCAGCGGGGAGCTGAAGCTTTCTTT.

V and J are TRBV4-1 and TRBJ2-5, with 8 bases that match TRBD1. The V gene's germline CDR1 is MGHRA and CDR2 YSYEKL. This CDR3 comprises 20 residues. Trimming took 0 bases from V and 5 from J; bases not matched to a gene: 20. CDR3 region: CASSQDPRGPDREILETQYF. CDR3 DNA sequence: TGCGCCAGCAGCCAAGACCCCCGGGGGCCGGACAGGGAAATCTTGGAGACCCAGTACTTC.

The chain employs TRBV5-6 and TRBJ2-5; D is possibly TRBD2 (6 bases). The CDR3 is made up of 16 amino acids. The germline V gene encodes CDR1 SGHDT and CDR2 YYEEEE. Deletions cut 0 bases from V and 1 base from J, with 13 bases between. The CDR3 DNA reads as TGTGCCAGCAGCTTGGAGGGGAGGCGGCCCCAAGAGACCCAGTACTTC. Its translation: CASSLEGRRPQETQYF.

The chain recombines TRBV2 with TRBJ2-6, with D unresolved. Germline lookup yields CDR1 SNHLY and CDR2 FYNNEI. This CDR3 is built from 15 residues. Trimming took 4 bases from V and 4 from J, leaving 11 bases between them. CDR3 sequence reads: CASSVGWSGANVLTF. The CDR3 DNA reads as TGTGCCAGCAGTGTCGGGTGGTCCGGGGCCAACGTCCTGACTTTC.

The CDR3 reads CASSLDRDTTEAFF. CDR3 in DNA: TGTGCCAGCAGCTTAGACAGGGATACCACTGAAGCTTTCTTT. This chain uses TRBV7-2 with TRBJ1-1; a weak D match, TRBD1 (6 bases). This CDR3 has 14 amino acids. Germline V CDR1 and CDR2: SGHTA, FQGNSA. V was shortened by 1 base and J by 4 bases, with 10 bases between the two germline ends.

The V call is TRBV18, the J call TRBJ2-5; 7 bases are a match to TRBD1. V dropped 0 bases and J dropped 2; count of bases not matched to a gene: 0. The germline gives CDR1 KGHSH, CDR2 LQKENI. CDR3 size: 14 residues. The CDR3 sequence is CASSPPGQQETQYF. The CDR3 DNA reads as TGTGCCAGCTCACCACCGGGACAGCAAGAGACCCAGTACTTC. Together with reference TRBV18 and TRBJ2-5, the CDR3 gives the full variable domain: NAGVMQNPRHLVRRRGQEARLRCSPMKGHSHVYWYRQLPEEGLKFMVYLQKENIIDESGMPKERFSAEFPKEGPSILRIQQVVRGDSAAYFCASSPPGQQETQYFGPGTRLLVL.

In this sample, this clone turned up once. This rearrangement joins TRBV9 to TRBJ2-7, with TRBD2 matching 7 bases. Germline values: CDR1 SGDLS, CDR2 YYNGEE. The CDR3 sequence is 15 residues long. With 4 bases clipped from V and 4 bases from J, the junction kept 11 bases outside the gene matches. The CDR3 loop is CASSPEERGLYEQYF. Here the CDR3 DNA reads TGTGCCAGCAGCCCTGAGGAGCGGGGCCTTTACGAGCAGTACTTC.